This T cell receptor beta chain was sequenced for a study of tumor and adjacent non-tumor tissue in lung cancer. Study-wide background: Aged roughly 30 to 85 years, patients included 10 men and a few women with stage I to III disease.

V trimming: 6 bases; J trimming: 7 bases; junction bases outside the gene matches: 14. This CDR3 comprises 16 residues. Germline CDR1 and CDR2: MNHEY and SVGAGI. The library came from three nested PCR rounds adapted from ARM-PCR protocols. TCRdb fed the multiplex PCR reads into MiXCR, producing one record per CDR3 protein. The sample lists about 66,000 distinct CDR3 sequences, about three quarters seen once, with roughly 30% in the top ten. This clonotype showed up many times. What it binds is not known. Whole-study findings and limits: Compared with tumor, normal lung showed significantly lower TCR diversity. Tumor repertoires had a smaller top 100 clone share than normal lung.

The template was RNA from unsorted bulk tissue. Donors were chemotherapy-naive, newly diagnosed lung cancer surgical patients in China, August–late 2014. Sequenced material: lung tumor tissue. V is TRBV6-5 and J is TRBJ1-3, with TRBD1 matching 8 bases. The receptor was isolated from a man in his 60s with non-small cell lung cancer. CDR3 protein: CASRQKLTGEKNTIYF. The CDR3 DNA reads TGTGCCAGCAGACAAAAACTGACAGGGGAGAAGAACACCATATATTTT.